The T cell receptor beta chain under discussion was sequenced for a study of cytotoxic CD8 clonotypes in ibrutinib-treated CLL (dated by TCRdb to about 2021). Concerning the study at large: The cohort included some 14 treatment-naive and some 10 relapsed/refractory patients; some 18 were IGHV unmutated. Partial responses were observed in about 25 patients and complete responses in 2; after a median follow-up of roughly 62 months, remission was maintained in roughly 15 patients and progression was observed in some twelve. An average of around 260,000 productive templates and 80,000 to 95,000 productive rearrangements was obtained per sample. Response samples were obtained after a median of roughly 13 months of treatment, with a range of about 6 to 40 months. Every remission and progressive disease sample was obtained while ibrutinib was still being received by the patients. Cryopreserved peripheral blood mononuclear cells were collected at three points: before therapy, at response, and at either sustained remission or disease progression. Of the 70 to 90 people in the trial, some 28 had longitudinal samples available.

Summary of the overall study and its limitations: Sustained-remission and progressing patients did not have matched sampling times, and lymph node repertoires were not examined. An increase in clonality was observed at ibrutinib response, with clonality remaining stable during sustained remission and falling back toward baseline at progression. Public clonotypes were rare and either contracted or stayed stable during treatment, and the rise in clonality at ibrutinib response reflected the expansion of private clonotypes. At baseline, clonality was higher than in age-matched healthy donors and showed a strong correlation with circulating CD8+ T-cell counts.

For this chain, trimming is 0 bases at the V end and 4 bases at the J end, and the number of junction bases without a gene match is 4. The CDR3 runs 16 residues from the cysteine to the phenylalanine. Only the CDR3 DNA stays, 48 bases, in frame from base 1. Via the germline V gene, CDR1 is MGHRA and CDR2 YSYEKL. Sample time point, as interpreted from the label and publication: progressive disease on ibrutinib. Around 1.8 micrograms of genomic DNA were extracted from cryopreserved PBMCs for TCR beta library preparation. Longitudinal blood samples from CLL patients on ibrutinib monotherapy were analyzed using high-throughput TCR beta sequencing. Patients were enrolled in a phase 2 open-label single-center ibrutinib monotherapy trial. Concerning this clone: The antigen it binds to is not known. Per-base quality was not reported, and no clone a single base away is much larger than it.

The goal of deep resolution MiSeq sequencing was a depth between 1 in 1 million and 1 in 200,000 T cells, and coverage averaged 10x per clonotype. The immunoSEQ hsTCRB Kit was used to generate TCR beta libraries. On the authors' methods: ImmunoSEQ Data Assistant and ImmunoSEQ Analyzer were used for data analysis, and V, D and J genes were assigned according to IMGT definitions. Clonality was computed as one minus normalized Shannon entropy of productive rearrangement frequencies, ranging from 0 to 1. Only overrepresented clonotypes making up at least 0.05% of each patient's repertoire were included in the public clonotype analysis. Thirteen repertoires from age-matched healthy donors, obtained from immuneACCESS, served as clonality controls. Imported from immuneACCESS, the table was reduced by TCRdb to in-frame sequences with V and J called. These copies leave out some clones; in studies compared against another copy, an unresolved V gene accounts for under half, and the cause of the remainder is not known. That table furnishes V, J and clone size, whereas the DNA furnished D and trimming. This sample gives 250,000 to 350,000 clones in total; more than 70% of them show up just once. The ten largest clones capture 5.6% of the sample.

The chain uses TRBV4-1 and TRBJ2-1, and TRBD2 aligns with 9 junction nucleotides. This specimen consisted of PBMCs, obtained at disease progression, from a patient treated with ibrutinib. This TCR derives from a human donor with chronic lymphocytic leukemia. In nucleotide form, the sequence is TGCGCCAGCAGCCAAGATCGAGCGGGGGGTTACAATGAGCAGTTCTTC. Its translation is CASSQDRAGGYNEQFF.